Listed below are T cell receptor beta chains from one sample, sequenced in a study of T cell repertoires in cytomegalovirus infection. Using its own MiXCR run on the reads, TCRdb lists one record per CDR3 protein. The sample consists of roughly 340,000 distinct CDR3 sequences, approximately 32% of them appearing once. What these receptors recognize is not known. Material: cultured PBMCs, obtained from culture after CMV antigen stimulation. The receptors shown here come from a human donor in good health (CMV status not recorded). Some clones in this sample may be carry-over from other donors' samples. Each CDR3 is given with its conserved first and last residue. D genes are given only for firm matches. Clone size is given for some rows only: seen once, a few or many times, or a class if the clone is expanded.

J: TRBJ2-3
length: 14
V: TRBV20-1
D: TRBD1
size: NA
CDR3: CSAPDRGVTDTQYF
DNA: TGCAGTGCTCCCGACAGGGGGGTCACAGATACGCAGTATTTT

J: TRBJ2-1
length: 16
V: TRBV6-5
D: NA
size: few
CDR3: CASRPWGQGSYNEQFF
DNA: TGTGCCAGCAGACCCTGGGGCCAGGGATCCTACAATGAGCAGTTCTTC

J: TRBJ2-7
length: 14
V: TRBV28
D: NA
size: NA
CDR3: CASSFTVDYTRSYF
DNA: TGTGCCAGCAGTTTCACCGTGGACTACACCAGATCGTACTTC

J: TRBJ1-4
length: 13
V: TRBV9
D: NA
size: few
CDR3: CASSKTADEKLFF
DNA: TGTGCCAGCAGTAAGACGGCTGATGAAAAACTGTTTTTT

J: TRBJ2-2
length: 14
V: TRBV7-6
D: NA
size: few
CDR3: CASRVQGETGELFF
DNA: TGTGCCAGCAGGGTACAGGGCGAGACCGGGGAGCTGTTTTTT

J: TRBJ2-3
length: 16
V: TRBV7-9
D: TRBD2
size: NA
CDR3: CASRLSSGGNSDTQYF
DNA: TGTGCCAGCAGGCTATCTAGCGGCGGGAACTCGGATACGCAGTATTTT

J: TRBJ1-1
length: 14
V: TRBV19
D: NA
size: NA
CDR3: CASSTGSLNTEAFF
DNA: TGTGCCAGTAGTACAGGGAGTCTGAACACTGAAGCTTTCTTT

J: TRBJ1-1
length: 13
V: TRBV14
D: NA
size: NA
CDR3: CASGALGNTEAFF
DNA: TGTGCCAGCGGGGCCTTGGGGAACACTGAAGCTTTCTTT

J: TRBJ2-5
length: 14
V: TRBV7-8
D: NA
size: many
CDR3: CASSTRSQRETQYF
DNA: TGTGCCAGCAGCACTAGAAGCCAAAGGGAGACCCAGTACTTC

J: TRBJ1-2
length: 13
V: TRBV6-5
D: TRBD1
size: NA
CDR3: CASSRDSRNLYTF
DNA: TGTGCCAGCAGTCGGGACAGCCGAAATCTCTACACCTTC

J: TRBJ2-5
length: 15
V: TRBV18
D: TRBD1
size: NA
CDR3: CASSGQGSWAETQYF
DNA: TGTGCCAGCTCGGGACAGGGCAGTTGGGCAGAGACCCAGTACTTC

J: TRBJ2-2
length: 16
V: TRBV20-1
D: NA
size: few
CDR3: CSARDRGLGATGELFF
DNA: TGCAGTGCTAGAGATCGGGGACTGGGGGCTACCGGGGAGCTGTTTTTT

J: TRBJ2-1
length: 13
V: TRBV14
D: NA
size: once
CDR3: CATLQEGTGEQFF
DNA: TGTGCCACCCTCCAGGAGGGTACGGGTGAGCAGTTCTTC

J: TRBJ1-1
length: 13
V: TRBV25-1
D: TRBD1
size: NA
CDR3: CASGSTGTVEAFF
DNA: TGTGCCAGCGGTAGTACCGGGACAGTTGAAGCTTTCTTT

J: TRBJ2-7
length: 17
V: TRBV19
D: NA
size: NA
CDR3: CASKKSARARVSYEQYF
DNA: TGTGCCAGTAAGAAAAGTGCCAGGGCGAGAGTCAGCTACGAGCAGTACTTC

J: TRBJ2-1
length: 13
V: TRBV6-2/TRBV6-3
D: TRBD1
size: NA
CDR3: CASTRTGGNEQFF
DNA: TGTGCCAGCACCCGGACAGGGGGAAATGAGCAGTTCTTC

J: TRBJ2-4
length: 16
V: TRBV12-5
D: NA
size: NA
CDR3: CASGLALQGRKNIQYF
DNA: TGTGCTAGTGGTTTGGCACTACAGGGCCGAAAAAACATTCAGTACTTC

J: TRBJ1-2
length: 14
V: TRBV5-1
D: NA
size: NA
CDR3: CASSLALGDYGYTF
DNA: TGCGCCAGCAGCTTGGCCTTGGGAGACTATGGCTACACCTTC

J: TRBJ2-2
length: 17
V: TRBV6-8
D: TRBD1
size: once
CDR3: CASSYSDRVETTGELFF
DNA: TGTGCCAGCAGTTACTCTGACAGGGTAGAGACCACCGGGGAGCTGTTTTTT

J: TRBJ2-2
length: 14
V: TRBV6-6
D: TRBD1
size: NA
CDR3: CASRTGGVAGELFF
DNA: TGTGCCTCGAGGACAGGGGGCGTTGCGGGGGAGCTGTTTTTT

J: TRBJ1-2
length: 13
V: TRBV6-6
D: TRBD1
size: NA
CDR3: CASILGGGDGYTF
DNA: TGTGCCAGCATTCTTGGAGGGGGCGACGGCTACACCTTC

J: TRBJ2-6
length: 16
V: TRBV6-1
D: NA
size: NA
CDR3: CASSDSRLSGANVLTF
DNA: TGTGCCAGCAGTGACTCTCGTCTCTCTGGGGCCAACGTCCTGACTTTC

J: TRBJ2-3
length: 14
V: TRBV29-1
D: TRBD1
size: few
CDR3: CSVEGTGGTDTQYF
DNA: TGCAGCGTTGAAGGGACAGGGGGTACAGATACGCAGTATTTT